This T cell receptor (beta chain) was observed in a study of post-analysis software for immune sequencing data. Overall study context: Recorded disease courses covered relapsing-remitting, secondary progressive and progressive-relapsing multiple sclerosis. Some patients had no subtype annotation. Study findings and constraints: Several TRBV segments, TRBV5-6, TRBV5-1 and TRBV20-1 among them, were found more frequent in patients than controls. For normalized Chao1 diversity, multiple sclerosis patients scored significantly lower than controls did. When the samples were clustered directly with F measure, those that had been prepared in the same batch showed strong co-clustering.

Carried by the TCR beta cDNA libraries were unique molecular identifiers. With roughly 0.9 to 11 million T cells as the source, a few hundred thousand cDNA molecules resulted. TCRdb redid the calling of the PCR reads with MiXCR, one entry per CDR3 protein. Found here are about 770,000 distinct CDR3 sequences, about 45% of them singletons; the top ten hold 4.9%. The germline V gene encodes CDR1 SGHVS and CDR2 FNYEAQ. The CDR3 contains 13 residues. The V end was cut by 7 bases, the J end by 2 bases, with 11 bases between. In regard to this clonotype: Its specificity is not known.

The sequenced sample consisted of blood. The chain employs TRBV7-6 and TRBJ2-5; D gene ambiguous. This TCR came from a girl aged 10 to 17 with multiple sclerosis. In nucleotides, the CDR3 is TGTGCCAGCACCCGAGGCCCACAAGAGACCCAGTACTTC. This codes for CASTRGPQETQYF.